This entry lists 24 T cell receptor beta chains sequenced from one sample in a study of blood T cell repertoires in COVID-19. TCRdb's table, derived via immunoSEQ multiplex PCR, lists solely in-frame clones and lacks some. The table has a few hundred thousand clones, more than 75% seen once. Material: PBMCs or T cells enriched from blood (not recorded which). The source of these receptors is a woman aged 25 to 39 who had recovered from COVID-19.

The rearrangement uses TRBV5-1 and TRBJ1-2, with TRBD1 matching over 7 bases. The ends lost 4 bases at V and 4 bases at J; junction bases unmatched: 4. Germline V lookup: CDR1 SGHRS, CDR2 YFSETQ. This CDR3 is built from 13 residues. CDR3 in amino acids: CASSQQGTYGYTF. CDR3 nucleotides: TGCGCCAGCAGCCAACAGGGGACCTATGGCTACACCTTC.

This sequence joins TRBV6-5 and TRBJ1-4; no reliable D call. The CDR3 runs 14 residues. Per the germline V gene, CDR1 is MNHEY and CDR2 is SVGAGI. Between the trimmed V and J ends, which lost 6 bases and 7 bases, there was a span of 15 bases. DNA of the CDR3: TGTGCCAGCAGCTCGGGAGGAGGTGGTGAAAAACTGTTTTTT. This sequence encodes CASSSGGGGEKLFF.

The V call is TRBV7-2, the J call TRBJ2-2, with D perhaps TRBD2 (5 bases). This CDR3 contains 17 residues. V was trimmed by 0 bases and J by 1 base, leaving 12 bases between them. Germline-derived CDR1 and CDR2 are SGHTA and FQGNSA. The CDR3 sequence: CASSLAMGGWNTGELFF. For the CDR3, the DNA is TGTGCCAGCAGCTTAGCAATGGGCGGGTGGAACACCGGGGAGCTGTTTTTT.

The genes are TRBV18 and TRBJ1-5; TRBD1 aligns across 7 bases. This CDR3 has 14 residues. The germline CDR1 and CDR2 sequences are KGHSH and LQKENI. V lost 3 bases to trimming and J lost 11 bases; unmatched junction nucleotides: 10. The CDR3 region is CASSPPGQELAQHF. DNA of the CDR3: TGTGCCAGCTCACCTCCCGGACAGGAGCTGGCCCAGCATTTT.

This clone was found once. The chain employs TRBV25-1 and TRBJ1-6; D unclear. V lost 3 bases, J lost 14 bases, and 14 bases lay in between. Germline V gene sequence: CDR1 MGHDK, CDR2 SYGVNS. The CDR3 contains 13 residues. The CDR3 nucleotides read TGTGCCAGCAGTGATCTAGGACTGACGACCCTCCACTTT. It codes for CASSDLGLTTLHF. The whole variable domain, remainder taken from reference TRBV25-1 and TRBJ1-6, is EADIYQTPRYLVIGTGKKITLECSQTMGHDKMYWYQQDPGMELHLIHYSYGVNSTEKGDLSSESTVSRIRTEHFPLTLESARPSHTSQYLCASSDLGLTTLHFGNGTRLTVT.

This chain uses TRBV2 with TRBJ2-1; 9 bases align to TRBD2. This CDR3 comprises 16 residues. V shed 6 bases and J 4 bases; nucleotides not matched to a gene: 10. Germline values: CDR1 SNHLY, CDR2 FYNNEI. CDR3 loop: CASRAGWLAGYNEQFF. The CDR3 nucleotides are TGTGCCAGCAGGGCAGGCTGGCTAGCGGGATACAATGAGCAGTTCTTC.

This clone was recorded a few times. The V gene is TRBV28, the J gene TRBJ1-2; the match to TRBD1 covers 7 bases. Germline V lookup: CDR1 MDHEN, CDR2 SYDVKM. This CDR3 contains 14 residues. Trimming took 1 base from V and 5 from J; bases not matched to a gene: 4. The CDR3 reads CASSLFGRGYGYTF. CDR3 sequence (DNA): TGTGCCAGCAGTTTATTCGGCAGGGGGTATGGCTACACCTTC.

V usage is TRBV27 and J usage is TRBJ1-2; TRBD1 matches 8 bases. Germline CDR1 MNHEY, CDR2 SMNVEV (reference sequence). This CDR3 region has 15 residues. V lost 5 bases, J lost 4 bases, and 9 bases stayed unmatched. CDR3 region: CASSPTGGPSYGYTF. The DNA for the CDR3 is TGTGCCAGCAGTCCCACAGGGGGACCATCCTATGGCTACACCTTC.

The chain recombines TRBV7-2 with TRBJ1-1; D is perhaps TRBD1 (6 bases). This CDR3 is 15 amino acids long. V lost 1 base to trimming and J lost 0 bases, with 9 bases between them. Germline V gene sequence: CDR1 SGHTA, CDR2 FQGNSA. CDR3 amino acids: CASSLVGAMNTEAFF. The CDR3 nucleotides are TGTGCCAGCAGCTTAGTGGGGGCCATGAACACTGAAGCTTTCTTT. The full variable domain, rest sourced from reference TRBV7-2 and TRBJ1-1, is GAGVSQSPSNKVTEKGKDVELRCDPISGHTALYWYRQSLGQGLEFLIYFQGNSAPDKSGLPSDRFSAERTGGSVSTLTIQRTQQEDSAVYLCASSLVGAMNTEAFFGQGTRLTVV.

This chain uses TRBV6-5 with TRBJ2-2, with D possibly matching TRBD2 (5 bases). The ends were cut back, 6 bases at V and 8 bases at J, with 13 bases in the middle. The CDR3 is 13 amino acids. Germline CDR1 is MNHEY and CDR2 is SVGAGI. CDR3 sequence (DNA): TGTGCCAGCAGAATGGGAGTAGCTGGGGAGCTGTTTTTT. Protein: CASRMGVAGELFF.

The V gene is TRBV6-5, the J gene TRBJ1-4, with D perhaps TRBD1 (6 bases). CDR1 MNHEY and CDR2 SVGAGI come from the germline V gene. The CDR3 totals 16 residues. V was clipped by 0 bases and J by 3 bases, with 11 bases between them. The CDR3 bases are TGTGCCAGCAGTTACTCTCACAGGGCGGCTAATGAAAAACTGTTTTTT. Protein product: CASSYSHRAANEKLFF.

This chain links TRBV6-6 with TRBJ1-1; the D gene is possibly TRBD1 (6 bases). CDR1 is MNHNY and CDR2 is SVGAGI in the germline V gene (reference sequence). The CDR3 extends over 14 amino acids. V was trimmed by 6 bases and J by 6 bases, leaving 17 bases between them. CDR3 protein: CASSVKQGWSEAFF. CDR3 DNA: TGTGCCAGCAGCGTAAAACAGGGTTGGTCTGAAGCTTTCTTT.

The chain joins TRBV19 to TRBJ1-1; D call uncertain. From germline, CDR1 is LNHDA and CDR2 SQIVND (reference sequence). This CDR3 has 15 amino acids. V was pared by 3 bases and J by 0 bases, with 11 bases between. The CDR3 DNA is TGTGCCAGTAGTATTAGAGGCAGCCTGAACACTGAAGCTTTCTTT. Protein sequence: CASSIRGSLNTEAFF.

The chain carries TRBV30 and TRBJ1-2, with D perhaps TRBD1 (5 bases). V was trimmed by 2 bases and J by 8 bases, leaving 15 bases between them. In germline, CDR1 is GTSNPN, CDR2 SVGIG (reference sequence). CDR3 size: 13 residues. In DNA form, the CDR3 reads TGTGCCTGGAGTCAAGGGCAACGGGGGGGCTACACCTTC. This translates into CAWSQGQRGGYTF.

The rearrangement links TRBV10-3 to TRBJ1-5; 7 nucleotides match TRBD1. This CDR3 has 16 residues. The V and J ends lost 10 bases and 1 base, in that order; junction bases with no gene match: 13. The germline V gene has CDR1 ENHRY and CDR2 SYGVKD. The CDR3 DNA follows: TGTGCCACCAGGGGGATAAAGGCGGGGAGCAATCAGCCCCAGCATTTT. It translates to CATRGIKAGSNQPQHF.

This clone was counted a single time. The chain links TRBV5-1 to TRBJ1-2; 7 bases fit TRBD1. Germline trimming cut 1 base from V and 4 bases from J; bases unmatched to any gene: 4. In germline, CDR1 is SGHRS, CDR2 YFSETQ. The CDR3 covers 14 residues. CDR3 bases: TGCGCCAGCAGCTTGACAGGGGCTAGCTATGGCTACACCTTC. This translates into CASSLTGASYGYTF.

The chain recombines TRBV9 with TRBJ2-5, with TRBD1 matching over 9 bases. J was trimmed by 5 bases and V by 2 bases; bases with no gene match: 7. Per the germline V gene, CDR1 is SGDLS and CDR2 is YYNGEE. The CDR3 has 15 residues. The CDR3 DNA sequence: TGTGCCAGCAGCGTTGGACAGGGGACGGCCGAGACCCAGTACTTC. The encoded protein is CASSVGQGTAETQYF.

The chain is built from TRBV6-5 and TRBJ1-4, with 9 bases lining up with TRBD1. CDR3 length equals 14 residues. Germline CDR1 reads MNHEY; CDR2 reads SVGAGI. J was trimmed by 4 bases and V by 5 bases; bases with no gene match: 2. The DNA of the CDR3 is TGTGCCAGCAGTAAGGGACAGGGTAATGAAAAACTGTTTTTT. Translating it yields CASSKGQGNEKLFF.

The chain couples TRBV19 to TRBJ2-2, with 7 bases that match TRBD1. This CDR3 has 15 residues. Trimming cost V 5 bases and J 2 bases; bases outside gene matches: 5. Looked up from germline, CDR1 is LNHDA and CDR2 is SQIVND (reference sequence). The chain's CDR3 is CASSEGAVNTGELFF. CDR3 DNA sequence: TGTGCCAGTAGTGAGGGGGCTGTAAACACCGGGGAGCTGTTTTTT.

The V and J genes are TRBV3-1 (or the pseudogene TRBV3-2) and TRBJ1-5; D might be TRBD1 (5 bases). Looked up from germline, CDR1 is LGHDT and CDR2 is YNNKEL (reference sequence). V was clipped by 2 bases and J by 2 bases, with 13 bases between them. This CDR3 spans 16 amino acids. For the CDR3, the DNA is TGTGCCAGCAGCCAATCGGCAAGGGGTCGCAATCAGCCCCAGCATTTT. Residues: CASSQSARGRNQPQHF.

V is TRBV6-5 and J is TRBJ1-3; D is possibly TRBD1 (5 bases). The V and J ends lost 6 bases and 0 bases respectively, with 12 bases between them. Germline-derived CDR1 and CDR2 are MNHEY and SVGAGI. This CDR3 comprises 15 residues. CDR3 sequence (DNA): TGTGCCAGCAGCTTCAGGGCTTTCTCTGGAAACACCATATATTTT. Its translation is CASSFRAFSGNTIYF.

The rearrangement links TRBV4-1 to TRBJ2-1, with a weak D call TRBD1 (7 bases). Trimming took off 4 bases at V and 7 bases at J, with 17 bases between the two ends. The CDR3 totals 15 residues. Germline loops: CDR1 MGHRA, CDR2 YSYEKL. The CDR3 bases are TGCGCCAGCAGCCCGGGACTGTCAGGGGGGAATGAGCAGTTCTTC. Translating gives CASSPGLSGGNEQFF.

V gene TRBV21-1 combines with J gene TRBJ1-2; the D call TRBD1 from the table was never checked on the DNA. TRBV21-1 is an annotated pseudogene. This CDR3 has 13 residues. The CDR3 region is CASSKEGDHGYTF. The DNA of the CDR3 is TGTGCCAGCAGCAAAGAGGGGGACCATGGCTACACCTTC.

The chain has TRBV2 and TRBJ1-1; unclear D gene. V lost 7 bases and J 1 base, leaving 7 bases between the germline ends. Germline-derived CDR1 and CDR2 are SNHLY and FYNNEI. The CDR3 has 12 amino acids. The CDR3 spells CASINSNTEAFF. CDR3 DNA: TGTGCCAGCATTAACTCGAACACTGAAGCTTTCTTT.